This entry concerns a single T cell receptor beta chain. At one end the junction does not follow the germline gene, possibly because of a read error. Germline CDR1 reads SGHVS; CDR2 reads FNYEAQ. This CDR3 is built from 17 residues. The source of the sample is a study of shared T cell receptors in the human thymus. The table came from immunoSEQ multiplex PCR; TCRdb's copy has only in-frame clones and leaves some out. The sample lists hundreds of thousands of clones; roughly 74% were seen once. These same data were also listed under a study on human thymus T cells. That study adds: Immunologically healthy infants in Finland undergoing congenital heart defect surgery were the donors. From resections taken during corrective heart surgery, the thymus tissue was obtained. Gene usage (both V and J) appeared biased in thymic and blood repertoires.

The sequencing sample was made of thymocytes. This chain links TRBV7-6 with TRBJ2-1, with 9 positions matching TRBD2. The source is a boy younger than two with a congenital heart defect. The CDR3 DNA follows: TGTGCCAACAGCTTAGTAGTTGCGGGAGGGCCTTTCAATGAGCAGTTCTTC. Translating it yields CANSLVVAGGPFNEQFF.